These 21 T cell receptor beta chains were all obtained from the same sample, sequenced in a study of OX40 agonist ivuxolimab in advanced cancers. Using immunoSEQ multiplex PCR, the repertoire was profiled, and TCRdb retains in-frame clones only, with some absent. The data show about 83,000 clones, approximately 91% seen once. The specimen was CD4+ or CD8+ T cells sorted from blood, collected in a trial of the OX40 agonist ivuxolimab. The receptors stem from an adult with an advanced solid tumor such as melanoma, head and neck, liver or kidney cancer.

On this clone: Additional DNA sequences in this sample encode the identical CDR3. The V gene is TRBV9, the J gene TRBJ2-5; 15 nucleotides match TRBD2. Germline V gives CDR1 SGDLS, CDR2 YYNGEE. The CDR3 extends over 16 amino acids. J was trimmed by 4 bases and V by 4 bases; bases with no gene match: 5. The CDR3 DNA is TGTGCCAGCAGCCCCGGACTAGCGGGGGGGCCAGAGACCCAGTACTTC. Its translation is CASSPGLAGGPETQYF.

This clone was counted a few times. The chain joins TRBV2 to TRBJ1-5; D is uncertain. The CDR3 contains 15 residues. CDR1 and CDR2 from the germline V gene are SNHLY and FYNNEI. Trimming removed 6 bases from V and 7 bases from J, with 19 bases in between. The CDR3 sequence is CASSDYQGAGQPQHF. CDR3 in DNA: TGTGCCAGCAGCGACTATCAAGGAGCGGGACAGCCCCAGCATTTT.

Written as DNA, the CDR3 is TGTGCCAGCAGGGTCTTTATCGGGGAGCTGTTTTTT. Translating it yields CASRVFIGELFF. The V and J genes are TRBV28 and TRBJ2-2; no clear D. CDR1 is MDHEN, CDR2 SYDVKM, per germline. This CDR3 contains 12 residues. V lost 6 bases and J 7 bases, leaving 9 bases between the germline ends.

This chain joins TRBV30 and TRBJ2-1; TRBD2 matches at 11 bases. The length of the CDR3 is 14 residues. The germline V gene has CDR1 GTSNPN and CDR2 SVGIG (reference sequence). The V segment lost 6 bases and the J segment 4 bases; nucleotides outside the gene matches: 5. CDR3 sequence (DNA): TGTGCCTGCAATGGACTAGCGGGTTACAATGAGCAGTTCTTC. Encoded protein: CACNGLAGYNEQFF.

The chain links TRBV30 to TRBJ1-2, with no clear D. The CDR3 runs 14 residues. Germline V CDR1 and CDR2: GTSNPN, SVGIG (reference sequence). The V end was cut by 0 bases, the J end by 4 bases, with 12 bases between. CDR3 protein: CAWSVGGFPYGYTF. DNA of the CDR3: TGTGCCTGGAGTGTAGGAGGGTTCCCCTATGGCTACACCTTC.

The chain links TRBV11-2 to TRBJ1-2; D may be TRBD1 (5 bases). V shed 5 bases and J shed 6 bases, with 16 bases lying between them. The CDR3 runs to 14 residues. CDR1 SGHAT and CDR2 FQNNGV come from the germline V gene. The CDR3 sequence is CASSPVYRGDGYTF. CDR3 DNA sequence: TGTGCCAGCAGCCCAGTATACAGAGGGGATGGCTACACCTTC.

The chain carries TRBV7-2 and TRBJ2-7; a possible D gene is TRBD1 (6 bases). This CDR3 is built from 13 residues. V dropped 3 bases and J dropped 6 bases, with 12 bases sitting between them. CDR1 and CDR2 (germline): SGHTA, FQGNSA. The DNA for the CDR3 is TGTGCCAGCAGCTTTCCACAGGGATCCGAGCAGTACTTC. Translating gives CASSFPQGSEQYF.

This clone was counted once. The chain carries TRBV5-1 and TRBJ2-3; the match to TRBD1 covers 7 bases. The CDR3 loop spans 13 amino acids. CDR1 is SGHRS, CDR2 YFSETQ, per germline. The V and J ends lost 4 bases and 5 bases, in that order; junction bases with no gene match: 4. In DNA form, the CDR3 reads TGCGCCAGCAGCACGACAGGGATAGATACGCAGTATTTT. Protein product: CASSTTGIDTQYF.

The chain uses TRBV10-3 and TRBJ2-7; 7 bases agree with TRBD1. The CDR3 length is 12 residues. The V gene end was trimmed by 6 bases and the J gene end by 5 bases; junction bases not matched to a gene: 4. Germline-derived CDR1 and CDR2 are ENHRY and SYGVKD. DNA for the CDR3: TGTGCCATCAGCGGGACAGCCGACGAGCAGTACTTC. As protein: CAISGTADEQYF.

This clone is a singleton in its sample. The chain couples TRBV18 to TRBJ1-2, with TRBD1 identical over 9 bases. This CDR3 comprises 13 residues. With 3 bases clipped from V and 6 bases from J, the junction kept 2 bases outside the gene matches. Germline-derived CDR1 and CDR2 are KGHSH and LQKENI. This CDR3 is CASSPRQGDGYTF. The CDR3 DNA follows: TGTGCCAGCTCACCGCGACAGGGGGATGGCTACACCTTC.

This chain uses TRBV11-2 with TRBJ2-5, with TRBD2 matching 14 bases. V trimming: 5 bases; J trimming: 3 bases; junction bases outside the gene matches: 2. CDR1 and CDR2 (germline): SGHAT, FQNNGV. CDR3 length: 15 residues. Written as DNA, the CDR3 is TGTGCCAGCAGCCTGGGACTAGCGGGAGAAGAGACCCAGTACTTC. As protein: CASSLGLAGEETQYF.

The chain is built from TRBV28 and TRBJ1-2, with 8 positions matching TRBD1. J gave up 7 bases and V 6 bases, and 10 bases lay outside the gene matches. Germline V gene data show CDR1 as MDHEN and CDR2 as SYDVKM. This CDR3 is 14 amino acids long. Here the CDR3 reads CASSPLTGVGGYTF. For the CDR3, the DNA is TGTGCCAGCAGCCCATTGACAGGGGTGGGTGGCTACACCTTC.

V is TRBV7-2 and J is TRBJ2-7; tentative D call: TRBD1 (5 bases). This CDR3 contains 14 residues. The germline gives CDR1 SGHTA, CDR2 FQGNSA. The V end lost 5 bases, the J end lost 0 bases, and 11 bases lay between the germline ends. For the CDR3, the DNA is TGTGCCAGCAGCCTAGACAGAAACTCCTACGAGCAGTACTTC. Residues: CASSLDRNSYEQYF.

This chain links TRBV5-1 with TRBJ2-5, with 7 nucleotides matching TRBD1. This CDR3 spans 13 amino acids. Per the germline V gene, CDR1 is SGHRS and CDR2 is YFSETQ. V was pared by 4 bases and J by 4 bases, with 4 bases of the junction left unmatched. The CDR3 coding sequence is TGCGCCAGCAGCCCGCAGGGGGTAGAGACCCAGTACTTC. Translation gives CASSPQGVETQYF.

The CDR3 coding sequence is TGTGCCAGCAGCCGTCACTCAGGGAGGCTCAGCTCCTACGAGCAGTACTTC. Translated: CASSRHSGRLSSYEQYF. The chain combines TRBV5-5 with TRBJ2-7; TRBD2 might be the D (6 bases). Per the germline V gene, CDR1 is SGHKS and CDR2 is YYEKEE (reference sequence). The CDR3 runs 17 residues. Trimming cost V 4 bases and J 0 bases, with 20 bases left between them.

The genes are TRBV7-2 and TRBJ2-2; 11 nucleotides align to TRBD2. The CDR3 is 16 residues long. Germline V gene sequence: CDR1 SGHTA, CDR2 FQGNSA. V was clipped by 4 bases and J by 6 bases; unmatched bases: 7. The CDR3 region has the DNA TGTGCCAGCAGCTCCGCCTCGGGACTAGCGGCCGGGGAGCTGTTTTTT. It encodes CASSSASGLAAGELFF. The whole variable domain, remainder taken from reference TRBV7-2 and TRBJ2-2, is GAGVSQSPSNKVTEKGKDVELRCDPISGHTALYWYRQSLGQGLEFLIYFQGNSAPDKSGLPSDRFSAERTGGSVSTLTIQRTQQEDSAVYLCASSSASGLAAGELFFGEGSRLTVL.

The chain joins TRBV7-2 to TRBJ2-7; 7 nucleotides agree with TRBD1. CDR1 and CDR2 (germline): SGHTA, FQGNSA. With 5 bases clipped from V and 1 base from J, the junction kept 8 bases outside the gene matches. The CDR3 is 15 residues long. The CDR3 spells CASSLDRDPSYEQYF. CDR3 DNA: TGTGCCAGCAGCCTAGACAGGGACCCTTCCTACGAGCAGTACTTC.

This rearrangement joins TRBV18 to TRBJ1-1; 7 positions agree with TRBD1. Germline V gene sequence: CDR1 KGHSH, CDR2 LQKENI. CDR3 size: 13 residues. Trimming removed 4 bases from V and 3 bases from J; junction bases left unmatched: 2. The CDR3 loop is CASSLGGDTEAFF. CDR3 bases: TGTGCCAGCTCACTAGGGGGCGACACTGAAGCTTTCTTT. Looking up the rest from reference TRBV18 and TRBJ1-1 gives the full variable domain: NAGVMQNPRHLVRRRGQEARLRCSPMKGHSHVYWYRQLPEEGLKFMVYLQKENIIDESGMPKERFSAEFPKEGPSILRIQQVVRGDSAAYFCASSLGGDTEAFFGQGTRLTVV.

For the CDR3, the DNA is TGTGCCAGTGTAGCGGGAGGGAGGTACGAGCAGTACTTC. Translated, it gives CASVAGGRYEQYF. The chain joins TRBV28 to TRBJ2-7; 11 bases line up with TRBD2. CDR3 size: 13 residues. Germline-derived CDR1 and CDR2 are MDHEN and SYDVKM. Trimming took 9 bases from V and 4 from J; bases not matched to a gene: 5.

This clone was seen a single time. The chain couples TRBV15 to TRBJ1-1; 7 nucleotides agree with TRBD1. Germline V gene sequence: CDR1 LNHNV, CDR2 YYDKDF (reference sequence). This CDR3 contains 15 residues. The trim removed 2 bases at V and 0 bases at J, leaving 3 bases unmatched. The CDR3 nucleotides are TGTGCCACCAGCAGAATGACAGGGATGAACACTGAAGCTTTCTTT. This gives the protein CATSRMTGMNTEAFF.

The V and J genes are TRBV28 and TRBJ1-2, with D perhaps TRBD1 (5 bases). V lost 5 bases and J lost 9, with 13 bases in between. Germline V lookup: CDR1 MDHEN, CDR2 SYDVKM. The CDR3 has 12 residues. The CDR3 here is CASSRGALSYTF. CDR3 nucleotide sequence: TGTGCCAGCAGTAGGGGAGCTTTGAGCTACACCTTC.